This TCR beta chain was captured in a study of vaccination effects on CD4 cells after COVID-19. Sequencing was performed with immunoSEQ multiplex PCR; in TCRdb, only in-frame clones are kept and a portion is missing. The sample contains around 25,000 clones, 65% to 80% of which appear only once. Culturing for around eleven days preceded CD4+ T cell isolation. In this sample, this clone is medium-sized. Its specificity is not known. The specimen comprised CD4+ T cells from PBMCs cultured without peptide, sampled before COVID-19 vaccination. This TCR came from a human donor who received a COVID-19 vaccine.

The CDR3 region is CASSLHYEQYF. The CDR3, as DNA: TGTGCCAGCAGTTTACACTACGAGCAGTACTTC. This rearrangement joins TRBV12-3 or TRBV12-4 to TRBJ2-7; unclear D gene. With 2 bases removed from V and 3 bases from J, the gap between germline ends came to 2 bases. This CDR3 spans 11 amino acids.